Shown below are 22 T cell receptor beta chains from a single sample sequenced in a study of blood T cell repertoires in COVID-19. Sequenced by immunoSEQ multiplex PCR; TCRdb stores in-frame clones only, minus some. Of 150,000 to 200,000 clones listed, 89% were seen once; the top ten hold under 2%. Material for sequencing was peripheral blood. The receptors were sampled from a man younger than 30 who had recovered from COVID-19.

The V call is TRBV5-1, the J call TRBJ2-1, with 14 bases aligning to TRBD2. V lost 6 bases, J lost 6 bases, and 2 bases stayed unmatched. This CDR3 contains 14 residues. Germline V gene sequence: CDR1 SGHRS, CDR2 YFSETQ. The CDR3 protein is CASMGLAGANEQFF. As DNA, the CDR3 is TGCGCCAGCATGGGACTAGCGGGAGCCAATGAGCAGTTCTTC.

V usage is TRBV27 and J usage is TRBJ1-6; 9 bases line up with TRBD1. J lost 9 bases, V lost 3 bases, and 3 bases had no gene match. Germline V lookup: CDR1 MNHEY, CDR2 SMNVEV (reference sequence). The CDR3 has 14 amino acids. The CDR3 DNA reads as TGTGCCAGCAGTTTTGACAGGGGGGCTTCACCCCTCCACTTT. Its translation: CASSFDRGASPLHF.

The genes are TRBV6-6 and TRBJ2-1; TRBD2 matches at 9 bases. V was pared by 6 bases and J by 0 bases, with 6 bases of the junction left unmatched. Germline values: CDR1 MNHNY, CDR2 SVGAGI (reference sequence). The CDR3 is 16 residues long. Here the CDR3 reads CASSHSGSSSYNEQFF. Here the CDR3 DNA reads TGTGCCAGCAGCCATAGCGGGAGCAGCTCCTACAATGAGCAGTTCTTC.

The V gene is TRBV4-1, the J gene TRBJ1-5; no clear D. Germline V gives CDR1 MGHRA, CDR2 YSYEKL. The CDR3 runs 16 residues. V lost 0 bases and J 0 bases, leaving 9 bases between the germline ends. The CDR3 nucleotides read TGCGCCAGCAGCCAAGATCGGACTTATAGCAATCAGCCCCAGCATTTT. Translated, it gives CASSQDRTYSNQPQHF.

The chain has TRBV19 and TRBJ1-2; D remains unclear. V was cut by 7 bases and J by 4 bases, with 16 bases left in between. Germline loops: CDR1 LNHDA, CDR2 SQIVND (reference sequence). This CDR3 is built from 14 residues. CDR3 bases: TGTGCCAGTACGGTTGGAACTGCGGGCTATGGCTACACCTTC. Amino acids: CASTVGTAGYGYTF.

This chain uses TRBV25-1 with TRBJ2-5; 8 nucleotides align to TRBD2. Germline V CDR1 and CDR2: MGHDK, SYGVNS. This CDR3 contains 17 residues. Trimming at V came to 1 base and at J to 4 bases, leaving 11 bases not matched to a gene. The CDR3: CASSEFRAGGVVETQYF. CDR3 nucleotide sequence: TGTGCCAGCAGTGAATTCCGGGCGGGAGGAGTGGTAGAGACCCAGTACTTC. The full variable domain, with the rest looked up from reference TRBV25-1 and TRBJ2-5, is EADIYQTPRYLVIGTGKKITLECSQTMGHDKMYWYQQDPGMELHLIHYSYGVNSTEKGDLSSESTVSRIRTEHFPLTLESARPSHTSQYLCASSEFRAGGVVETQYFGPGTRLLVL.

CDR3 region: CASSLGLLQVTEAFF. CDR3 coding DNA: TGTGCCAGCAGCTTAGGGTTATTACAGGTCACTGAAGCTTTCTTT. The chain is built from TRBV7-9 and TRBJ1-1; D is perhaps TRBD1 (5 bases). V dropped 1 base and J dropped 4 bases, with 13 bases sitting between them. Germline assignment: CDR1 SEHNR and CDR2 FQNEAQ (reference sequence). The CDR3 is made up of 15 amino acids. Looking up the rest from reference TRBV7-9 and TRBJ1-1 gives the full variable domain: DTGVSQNPRHKITKRGQNVTFRCDPISEHNRLYWYRQTLGQGPEFLTYFQNEAQLEKSRLLSDRFSAERPKGSFSTLEIQRTEQGDSAMYLCASSLGLLQVTEAFFGQGTRLTVV.

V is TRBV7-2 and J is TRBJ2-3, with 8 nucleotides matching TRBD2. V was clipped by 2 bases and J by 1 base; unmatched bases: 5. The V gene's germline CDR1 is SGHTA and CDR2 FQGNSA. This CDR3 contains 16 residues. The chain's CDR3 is CASSLTLSGGTDTQYF. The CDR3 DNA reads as TGTGCCAGCAGCTTAACTCTTAGCGGGGGCACAGATACGCAGTATTTT. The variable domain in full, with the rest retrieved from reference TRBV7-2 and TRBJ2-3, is GAGVSQSPSNKVTEKGKDVELRCDPISGHTALYWYRQSLGQGLEFLIYFQGNSAPDKSGLPSDRFSAERTGGSVSTLTIQRTQQEDSAVYLCASSLTLSGGTDTQYFGPGTRLTVL.

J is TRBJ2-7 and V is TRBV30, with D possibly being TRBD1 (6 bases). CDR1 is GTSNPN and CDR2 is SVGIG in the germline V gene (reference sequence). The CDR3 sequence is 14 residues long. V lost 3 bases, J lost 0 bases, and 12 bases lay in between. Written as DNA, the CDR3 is TGTGCCTGGAGATACAGGGCGAGCTCCTACGAGCAGTACTTC. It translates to CAWRYRASSYEQYF.

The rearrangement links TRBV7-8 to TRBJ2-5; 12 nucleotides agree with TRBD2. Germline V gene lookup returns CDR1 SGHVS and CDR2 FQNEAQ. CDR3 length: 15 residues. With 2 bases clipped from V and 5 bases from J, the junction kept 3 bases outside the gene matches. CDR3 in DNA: TGTGCCAGCAGCTTACTAGCGGGAGGGCCTGAGACCCAGTACTTC. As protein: CASSLLAGGPETQYF.

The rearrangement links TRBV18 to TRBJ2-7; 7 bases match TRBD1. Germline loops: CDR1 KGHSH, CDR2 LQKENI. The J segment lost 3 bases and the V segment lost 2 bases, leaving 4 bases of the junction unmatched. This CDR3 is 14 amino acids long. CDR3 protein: CASSPATGIYEQYF. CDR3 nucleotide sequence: TGTGCCAGCTCACCAGCGACAGGGATCTACGAGCAGTACTTC.

CDR3 protein: CASSQEGGLAGQETQYF. The CDR3 DNA sequence: TGTGCCAGCAGCCAAGAGGGTGGACTAGCGGGCCAAGAGACCCAGTACTTC. This sequence joins TRBV3-1 (or the pseudogene TRBV3-2) and TRBJ2-5, with 11 positions matching TRBD2. Germline values: CDR1 LGHDT, CDR2 YNNKEL (reference sequence). The ends lost 0 bases at V and 1 base at J; junction bases unmatched: 4. This CDR3 contains 17 residues.

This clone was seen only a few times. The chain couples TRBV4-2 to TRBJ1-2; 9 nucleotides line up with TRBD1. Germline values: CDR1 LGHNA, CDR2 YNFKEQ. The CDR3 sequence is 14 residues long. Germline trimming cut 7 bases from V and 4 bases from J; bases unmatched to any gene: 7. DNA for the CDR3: TGTGCCAGCAACTCGGACAGGGGTATCTATGGCTACACCTTC. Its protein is CASNSDRGIYGYTF.

The chain's CDR3 is CASSYLTYSGANVLTF. CDR3 bases: TGTGCCAGCAGTTACTTAACCTACTCTGGGGCCAACGTCCTGACTTTC. The V gene is TRBV6-5, the J gene TRBJ2-6; D uncertain. CDR1 is MNHEY, CDR2 SVGAGI, per germline. Trimming pared 1 base from V and 0 bases from J, leaving 7 bases between. The CDR3 length is 16 residues.

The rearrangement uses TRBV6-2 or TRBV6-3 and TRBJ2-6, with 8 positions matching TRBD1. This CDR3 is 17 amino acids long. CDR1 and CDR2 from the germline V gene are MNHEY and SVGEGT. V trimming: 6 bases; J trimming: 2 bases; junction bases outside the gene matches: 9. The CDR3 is CASSPSGGRAGANVLTF. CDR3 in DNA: TGTGCCAGCAGCCCGTCAGGGGGCAGGGCTGGGGCCAACGTCCTGACTTTC.

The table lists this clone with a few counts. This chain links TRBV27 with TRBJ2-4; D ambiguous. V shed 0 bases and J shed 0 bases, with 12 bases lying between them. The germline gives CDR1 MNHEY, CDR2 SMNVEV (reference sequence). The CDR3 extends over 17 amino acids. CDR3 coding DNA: TGTGCCAGCAGTTTATCGGCCAGTCCTCTAGCCAAAAACATTCAGTACTTC. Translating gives CASSLSASPLAKNIQYF.

The CDR3 protein is CSVLGVADSSYEQYF. Here the CDR3 DNA reads TGCAGCGTCCTCGGGGTAGCGGATAGCTCCTACGAGCAGTACTTC. The chain employs TRBV29-1 and TRBJ2-7; D possibly corresponds to TRBD2 (6 bases). There are 15 residues in the CDR3. V was shortened by 6 bases and J by 0 bases, with 18 bases between the two germline ends. Germline-derived CDR1 and CDR2 are SQVTM and ANQGSEA.

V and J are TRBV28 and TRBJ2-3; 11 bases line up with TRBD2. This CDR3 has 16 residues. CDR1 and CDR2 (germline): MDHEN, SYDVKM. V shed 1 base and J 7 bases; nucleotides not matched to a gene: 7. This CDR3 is CASSLYGTSGPNTQYF. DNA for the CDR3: TGTGCCAGCAGTTTATACGGGACTAGCGGCCCAAATACGCAGTATTTT.

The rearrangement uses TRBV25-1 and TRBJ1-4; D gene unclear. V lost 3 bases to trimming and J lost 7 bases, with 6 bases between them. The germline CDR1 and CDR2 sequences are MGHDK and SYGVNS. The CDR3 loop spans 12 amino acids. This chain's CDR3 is CASSDIREKLFF. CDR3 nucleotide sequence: TGTGCCAGCAGTGATATTCGTGAAAAACTGTTTTTT. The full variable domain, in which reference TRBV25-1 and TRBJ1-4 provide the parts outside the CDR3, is EADIYQTPRYLVIGTGKKITLECSQTMGHDKMYWYQQDPGMELHLIHYSYGVNSTEKGDLSSESTVSRIRTEHFPLTLESARPSHTSQYLCASSDIREKLFFGSGTQLSVL.

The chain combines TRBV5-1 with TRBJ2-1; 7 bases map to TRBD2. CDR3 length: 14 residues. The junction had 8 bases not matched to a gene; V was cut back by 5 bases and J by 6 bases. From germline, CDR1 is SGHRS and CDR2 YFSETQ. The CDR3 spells CASSGRASGNEQFF. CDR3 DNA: TGCGCCAGCAGTGGGAGGGCTAGCGGCAATGAGCAGTTCTTC.

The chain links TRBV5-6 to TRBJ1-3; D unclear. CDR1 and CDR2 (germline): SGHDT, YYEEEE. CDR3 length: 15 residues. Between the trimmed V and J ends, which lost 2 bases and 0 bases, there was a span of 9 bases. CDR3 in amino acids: CASSFGIFSGNTIYF. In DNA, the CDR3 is TGTGCCAGCAGCTTCGGGATCTTCTCTGGAAACACCATATATTTT.

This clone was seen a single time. The CDR3 DNA reads TGTGCCAGCAGTGAAGCGGTCTACAATGAGCAGTTCTTC. Its protein is CASSEAVYNEQFF. The chain carries TRBV25-1 and TRBJ2-1; D is undetermined. Looked up from germline, CDR1 is MGHDK and CDR2 is SYGVNS. With 2 bases removed from V and 3 bases from J, the gap between germline ends came to 5 bases. The CDR3 is made up of 13 amino acids.